Reported below is one TCR beta chain. The data are from a study of response to subunit inactivated influenza vaccine. TCRdb analysed the RT-PCR reads with MiXCR anew, one entry per CDR3 protein. The data show 600,000 to 700,000 distinct CDR3 sequences, roughly 15% seen once. The CDR3 is 17 amino acids. Germline V CDR1 and CDR2: SGDLS, YYNGEE. V lost 2 bases and J 6 bases, leaving 22 bases between the germline ends. This TCR was sampled from a man aged 50 to 60 who received an inactivated influenza vaccine. The chain joins TRBV9 to TRBJ2-3, with D perhaps being TRBD1 or TRBD2 (5 bases each). The sample in question was PBMCs from blood, obtained less than 15 days before vaccination. The CDR3 is CASSVSSSSLRGDTQYF. The CDR3 nucleotides are TGTGCCAGCAGCGTTTCCAGCAGCTCATTGAGGGGCGATACGCAGTATTTT.